This T cell receptor (beta chain) was obtained from a study of blood T cell repertoires in COVID-19. Sequenced by immunoSEQ multiplex PCR; TCRdb stores in-frame clones only, minus some. Of about 270,000 clones listed, less than 90% are singletons. The CDR3 totals 15 residues. Per the germline V gene, CDR1 is SGDLS and CDR2 is YYNGEE. Deletions cut 4 bases from V and 7 bases from J, with 18 bases between. The sequenced material came from PBMCs or T cells enriched from blood (not recorded which). The genes are TRBV9 and TRBJ2-1; possible D gene TRBD2, 7 bases. The source of this sequence is a woman in her fifties or sixties who had recovered from COVID-19. CDR3 in amino acids: CASSPGGSFRNEQFF. CDR3 DNA: TGTGCCAGCAGCCCGGGGGGCTCCTTTCGTAATGAGCAGTTCTTC.